Presented here are 14 T cell receptor beta chains from one specimen sequenced in a study of early T cells in non-severe SARS-CoV-2 infection. Each CDR3 protein gets one entry after TCRdb re-called the 5' RACE reads with MiXCR. The data hold about 22,000 distinct CDR3 sequences, with 3.6% observed a single time. Sequenced input: whole blood. Source of these receptors: an adult who was a healthcare worker with PCR-confirmed SARS-CoV-2 infection or an uninfected control (not recorded which).

This clonotype is classed as medium-sized. A read error may account for a junction end that differs from germline. The chain has TRBV30 and TRBJ2-2; D possibly matches TRBD1 or TRBD2 (5 bases each). Germline-derived CDR1 and CDR2 are GTSNPN and SVGIG (reference sequence). The CDR3 loop spans 11 amino acids. The CDR3 DNA is TGCGCAGGGACCCGACCCGGGGAGCTGTTTTTT. Translated: CAGTRPGELFF.

CDR3 nucleotides: TGCAGTGCTAGAGATGTACTAGCGGGGGGGCTCCAAGAGACCCAGTACTTC. Amino acid sequence: CSARDVLAGGLQETQYF. V gene TRBV20-1 combines with J gene TRBJ2-5, with 13 bases fitting TRBD2. CDR3 length equals 17 residues. J gave up 1 base and V 0 bases, and 5 bases lay outside the gene matches. The germline V gene encodes CDR1 DFQATT and CDR2 SNEGSKA (reference sequence).

The V and J genes are TRBV24-1 and TRBJ2-2; D is tentatively TRBD1 or TRBD2 (5 bases each). Between the trimmed V and J ends, which lost 4 bases and 1 base, there was a span of 12 bases. Germline assignment: CDR1 KGHDR and CDR2 SFDVKD. The CDR3 is 16 amino acids. The CDR3 protein is CATSDPSGRNTGELFF. In DNA form, the CDR3 reads TGTGCCACCAGTGACCCTTCAGGGAGGAACACCGGGGAGCTGTTTTTT.

In this sample, this clonotype is medium-sized (0.01 to 0.1%). The chain is built from TRBV20-1 and TRBJ1-1, with no clear D. V lost 0 bases and J lost 0, with 5 bases in between. CDR3 length: 13 amino acids. Germline CDR1 is DFQATT and CDR2 is SNEGSKA (reference sequence). The CDR3 reads CSARDPMNTEAFF. The CDR3 DNA reads as TGCAGTGCTAGAGATCCGATGAACACTGAAGCTTTCTTT.

This clonotype was detected ten times or more. The chain is built from TRBV28 and TRBJ2-7; 9 bases agree with TRBD1. This CDR3 region has 15 residues. Germline CDR1 reads MDHEN; CDR2 reads SYDVKM. The V segment lost 2 bases and the J segment 4 bases; nucleotides outside the gene matches: 6. The CDR3 nucleotides read TGTGCCAGCAGTTTAGCCGGGACAGGGATTTACGAGCAGTACTTC. Translated, it gives CASSLAGTGIYEQYF.

Points on this clonotype: One junction end does not reproduce the germline sequence, and a read error may be involved. The chain recombines TRBV27 with TRBJ2-3; D unclear. Germline CDR1 MNHEY, CDR2 SMNVEV (reference sequence). The CDR3 has 11 amino acids. The DNA of the CDR3 is TGTGCCAGCCGCAGTGCAGATTCGCAGTATTTT. Residues: CASRSADSQYF.

The table lists this clonotype with many counts. The chain is built from TRBV5-1 and TRBJ1-3; D is unclear. Germline assignment: CDR1 SGHRS and CDR2 YFSETQ. This CDR3 comprises 16 residues. The V gene lost 0 bases and the J gene lost 0 bases, with 10 bases spanning the gap. CDR3 in DNA: TGCGCCAGCAGCTTGGGAAACATCCGCTCTGGAAACACCATATATTTT. Translating it yields CASSLGNIRSGNTIYF.

This clonotype showed up many times. The rearrangement links TRBV27 to TRBJ2-3; TRBD1 agrees at 8 bases. With V trimmed by 6 bases and J by 4 bases, 3 bases remained unmatched. Germline V lookup: CDR1 MNHEY, CDR2 SMNVEV (reference sequence). This CDR3 has 13 amino acids. CDR3 loop: CASRRQGPDTQYF. The CDR3 bases are TGTGCCAGCAGAAGACAGGGGCCAGATACGCAGTATTTT.

This clonotype was seen ten or more times. CDR3 nucleotides: TGCAGTGCGGGCCGCCGCACAGGGGGCGCCTATGGCTACACCTTC. The encoded protein is CSAGRRTGGAYGYTF. The chain is built from TRBV20-1 and TRBJ1-2; TRBD1 matches 9 bases. V shed 6 bases, J shed 4 bases, and the junction held 12 bases outside the gene matches. The CDR3 length is 15 residues. Per germline, CDR1 DFQATT and CDR2 SNEGSKA (reference sequence).

This clonotype has at least ten counts. The V gene is TRBV27, the J gene TRBJ1-2; D perhaps matches TRBD1 (6 bases). This CDR3 has 15 amino acids. Looked up from germline, CDR1 is MNHEY and CDR2 is SMNVEV (reference sequence). Trimming pared 6 bases from V and 7 bases from J, leaving 21 bases between. For the CDR3, the DNA is TGTGCCAGCAGCCCCGGGACATCAATTTCTGGTGGCTACACCTTC. It translates to CASSPGTSISGGYTF.

This clonotype was counted at least ten times. The chain carries TRBV7-3 and TRBJ2-1, with TRBD1 matching 8 bases. The CDR3 covers 13 residues. Germline-derived CDR1 and CDR2 are SGHTA and FQGTGA. V shed 5 bases, J shed 7 bases, and the junction held 4 bases outside the gene matches. CDR3 in DNA: TGTGCCAGCAGCCCGGACAGGGCGAATGAGCAGTTCTTC. This gives the protein CASSPDRANEQFF. The full variable domain, rest sourced from reference TRBV7-3 and TRBJ2-1, is GAGVSQTPSNKVTEKGKYVELRCDPISGHTALYWYRQSLGQGPEFLIYFQGTGAADDSGLPNDRFFAVRPEGSVSTLKIQRTERGDSAVYLCASSPDRANEQFFGPGTRLTVL.

This clonotype showed up many times. The chain recombines TRBV4-3 with TRBJ2-7, with D perhaps TRBD2 (6 bases). Germline assignment: CDR1 LGHNA and CDR2 YSLEER. This CDR3 is 16 amino acids long. Trimming shortened V by 0 bases and J by 4 bases, and 16 bases separated the two germline ends. CDR3 region: CASSQDQGGIPYEQYF. Written as DNA, the CDR3 is TGCGCCAGCAGCCAAGATCAAGGAGGGATTCCTTACGAGCAGTACTTC.

This clonotype was detected ten times or more. The chain links TRBV24-1 to TRBJ1-5; no clear D gene. CDR3 length: 14 residues. Germline V gene data show CDR1 as KGHDR and CDR2 as SFDVKD. The V end lost 2 bases, the J end lost 6 bases, and 10 bases lay between the germline ends. In nucleotides, the CDR3 is TGTGCCACCAGTGATTCGGGGTCAAGTCAGCCCCAGCATTTT. Amino acids: CATSDSGSSQPQHF.

This clonotype was found many times. V gene TRBV5-5 combines with J gene TRBJ1-4; D is unclear. CDR3 length: 15 amino acids. Germline V gene lookup returns CDR1 SGHKS and CDR2 YYEKEE (reference sequence). Deletions cut 4 bases from V and 6 bases from J, with 16 bases between. CDR3 nucleotide sequence: TGTGCCAGCAGCACGAACAGACTACTTGATGAAAAACTGTTTTTT. Protein sequence: CASSTNRLLDEKLFF.